One sample yielded the 26 T cell receptor beta chains listed below, sequenced in a study of cytomegalovirus exposure and HLA in healthy donors. Both 60 Vbeta primers and 13 Jbeta primers went into the PCR. The table came from immunoSEQ multiplex PCR; TCRdb's copy has only in-frame clones and leaves some out. Of some 160,000 clones in the sample, less than 90% are singletons; the top ten hold roughly 1.9%. Specimen: PBMCs. The receptors derive from a woman younger than 30 in good health and CMV-seronegative.

The chain is built from TRBV2 and TRBJ2-7; possibly TRBD1 for D (6 bases). The length of the CDR3 is 14 residues. Trimming removed 7 bases at V and 0 bases at J, with 13 bases between. The V gene's germline CDR1 is SNHLY and CDR2 FYNNEI. The CDR3 is CASIPGTYSYEQYF. The CDR3 region has the DNA TGTGCCAGCATCCCCGGGACATACTCCTACGAGCAGTACTTC.

This clone appeared once. V usage is TRBV19 and J usage is TRBJ1-1, with unresolved D. The V gene's germline CDR1 is LNHDA and CDR2 SQIVND (reference sequence). The V and J ends lost 10 bases and 0 bases respectively, with 12 bases between them. The length of the CDR3 is 13 residues. The CDR3 protein is CATYEALNTEAFF. In nucleotides, the CDR3 is TGTGCCACTTACGAGGCTTTGAACACTGAAGCTTTCTTT. Variable domain in full (rest from reference TRBV19 and TRBJ1-1): DGGITQSPKYLFRKEGQNVTLSCEQNLNHDAMYWYRQDPGQGLRLIYYSQIVNDFQKGDIAEGYSVSREKKESFPLTVTSAQKNPTAFYLCATYEALNTEAFFGQGTRLTVV.

The chain joins TRBV19 to TRBJ1-5; the D is unclear. Germline lookup yields CDR1 LNHDA and CDR2 SQIVND (reference sequence). The CDR3 has 13 amino acids. V was clipped by 6 bases and J by 3 bases, with 9 bases between them. The CDR3 nucleotides are TGTGCCAGTAGCCCAAGCTACAATCAGCCCCAGCATTTT. Amino acids: CASSPSYNQPQHF. The variable domain in full, with the rest retrieved from reference TRBV19 and TRBJ1-5, is DGGITQSPKYLFRKEGQNVTLSCEQNLNHDAMYWYRQDPGQGLRLIYYSQIVNDFQKGDIAEGYSVSREKKESFPLTVTSAQKNPTAFYLCASSPSYNQPQHFGDGTRLSIL.

The CDR3 here is CASSFQGANTEAFF. The CDR3 DNA reads as TGTGCCAGCAGTTTCCAGGGCGCGAACACTGAAGCTTTCTTT. The chain joins TRBV28 to TRBJ1-1; a weak D match, TRBD1 (5 bases). V was shortened by 3 bases and J by 1 base, with 9 bases between the two germline ends. The CDR3 totals 14 residues. Per the germline V gene, CDR1 is MDHEN and CDR2 is SYDVKM.

The chain employs TRBV5-1 and TRBJ2-7; 14 nucleotides align to TRBD2. Trimming at V came to 4 bases and at J to 5 bases, leaving 8 bases not matched to a gene. The CDR3 has 16 amino acids. CDR1 SGHRS and CDR2 YFSETQ come from the germline V gene. CDR3 amino acids: CASSTGLAGVSDEQYF. CDR3 in DNA: TGCGCCAGCAGCACGGGACTAGCGGGAGTTTCAGACGAGCAGTACTTC.

The chain links TRBV28 to TRBJ2-2; 7 nucleotides align to TRBD1. Germline V gene data show CDR1 as MDHEN and CDR2 as SYDVKM. The length of the CDR3 is 12 residues. The ends lost 6 bases at V and 6 bases at J; junction bases unmatched: 1. CDR3 amino acids: CASRQGSGELFF. The CDR3 nucleotides read TGTGCCAGCAGACAGGGGTCCGGGGAGCTGTTTTTT.

The rearrangement links TRBV6-4 to TRBJ2-6, with D maybe TRBD1 (6 bases). Trimming took off 5 bases at V and 0 bases at J, with 8 bases between the two ends. CDR1 is MRHNA, CDR2 SNTAGT, per germline. CDR3 length: 15 residues. The CDR3 nucleotides read TGTGCCAGCAGTCGGACAGCCTCTGGGGCCAACGTCCTGACTTTC. This codes for CASSRTASGANVLTF.

The chain links TRBV6-5 to TRBJ2-3, with a possible D match to TRBD1 (5 bases). This CDR3 region has 13 residues. Looked up from germline, CDR1 is MNHEY and CDR2 is SVGAGI. Trimming took 6 bases from V and 3 from J, leaving 10 bases between them. The CDR3 loop is CASSRQSTDTQYF. In DNA, the CDR3 is TGTGCCAGCAGCCGACAGAGTACAGATACGCAGTATTTT.

The gene calls are TRBV19 and TRBJ1-2; D is possibly TRBD1 (6 bases). Trimming stripped 5 bases from V and 6 bases from J, with 16 bases between. In germline, CDR1 is LNHDA, CDR2 SQIVND (reference sequence). The CDR3 extends over 14 amino acids. The CDR3 loop is CASSALGGADGYTF. CDR3 DNA: TGTGCCAGTAGTGCCCTAGGGGGGGCGGATGGCTACACCTTC.

This clone appeared a single time. This chain joins TRBV5-1 and TRBJ2-7, with 10 bases lining up with TRBD1. V gave up 5 bases and J gave up 4 bases; unmatched junction bases: 9. The CDR3 spans 15 residues. Germline assignment: CDR1 SGHRS and CDR2 YFSETQ. CDR3 sequence: CASRATGQGPYEQYF. The CDR3 nucleotides read TGCGCCAGCAGGGCTACGGGACAGGGGCCGTACGAGCAGTACTTC.

As concerns this clone: This same CDR3 is encoded by further DNA sequences in the sample. The V and J genes are TRBV9 and TRBJ2-7, with D perhaps TRBD1 (8 bases). Germline V gene lookup returns CDR1 SGDLS and CDR2 YYNGEE. This CDR3 has 15 residues. V was trimmed by 2 bases and J by 3 bases, leaving 15 bases between them. CDR3 region: CASSVGGTGLYEQYF. The CDR3, as DNA: TGTGCCAGCAGCGTGGGGGGGACAGGTCTCTACGAGCAGTACTTC.

The chain recombines TRBV28 with TRBJ1-3; D not resolved. Germline CDR1 MDHEN, CDR2 SYDVKM. The V gene lost 1 base and the J gene lost 2 bases, with 12 bases spanning the gap. The CDR3 is 16 amino acids. The CDR3 sequence: CASSLLDGSPGNTIYF. CDR3 DNA: TGTGCCAGCAGTTTATTAGACGGGTCCCCTGGAAACACCATATATTTT.

This rearrangement joins TRBV2 to TRBJ2-3; no reliable D call. Trimming removed 6 bases at V and 0 bases at J, with 16 bases between. CDR1 and CDR2 from the germline V gene are SNHLY and FYNNEI. This CDR3 comprises 16 residues. The CDR3 reads CASSPNRVASTDTQYF. CDR3 bases: TGTGCCAGCAGCCCCAATCGGGTAGCTAGCACAGATACGCAGTATTTT.

This chain uses TRBV7-9 with TRBJ1-6, with 7 positions matching TRBD1. CDR3 size: 15 residues. CDR1 and CDR2 (germline): SEHNR, FQNEAQ (reference sequence). The V and J ends lost 5 bases and 5 bases, in that order; junction bases with no gene match: 6. The CDR3 is CASSLGTANNSPLHF. The CDR3 DNA reads TGTGCCAGCAGCCTCGGGACAGCGAATAATTCACCCCTCCACTTT. Together with reference TRBV7-9 and TRBJ1-6, the CDR3 gives the full variable domain: DTGVSQNPRHKITKRGQNVTFRCDPISEHNRLYWYRQTLGQGPEFLTYFQNEAQLEKSRLLSDRFSAERPKGSFSTLEIQRTEQGDSAMYLCASSLGTANNSPLHFGNGTRLTVT.

This clone has only one observation. V and J are TRBV6-6 and TRBJ2-6; 7 bases are a match to TRBD1. CDR3 length equals 15 residues. CDR1 is MNHNY and CDR2 is SVGAGI in the germline V gene (reference sequence). Trimming removed 4 bases from V and 3 bases from J; junction bases left unmatched: 3. The CDR3: CASSWQGVGANVLTF. The CDR3 nucleotides read TGTGCCAGCAGTTGGCAGGGGGTTGGGGCCAACGTCCTGACTTTC.

The chain has TRBV5-6 and TRBJ2-7, with 7 bases that match TRBD1. The germline V gene has CDR1 SGHDT and CDR2 YYEEEE. V shed 4 bases and J 3 bases; nucleotides not matched to a gene: 4. The CDR3 runs 13 residues. The DNA of the CDR3 is TGTGCCAGCAGCCCGAGGGACAGCTACGAGCAGTACTTC. Its translation: CASSPRDSYEQYF. Drawing the rest from reference TRBV5-6 and TRBJ2-7, the complete variable domain is DAGVTQSPTHLIKTRGQQVTLRCSPKSGHDTVSWYQQALGQGPQFIFQYYEEEERQRGNFPDRFSGHQFPNYSSELNVNALLLGDSALYLCASSPRDSYEQYFGPGTRLTVT.

This clone was seen only a few times. This rearrangement joins TRBV7-9 to TRBJ2-3; possibly TRBD2 for D (7 bases). The CDR3 runs 18 residues. Germline lookup yields CDR1 SEHNR and CDR2 FQNEAQ (reference sequence). The V end lost 1 base, the J end lost 3 bases, and 20 bases lay between the germline ends. In DNA form, the CDR3 reads TGTGCCAGCAGCTTAGTTGGGGGGGCCGGGGTGAGGACAGATACGCAGTATTTT. This gives the protein CASSLVGGAGVRTDTQYF. Complete variable domain (other parts from reference TRBV7-9 and TRBJ2-3): DTGVSQNPRHKITKRGQNVTFRCDPISEHNRLYWYRQTLGQGPEFLTYFQNEAQLEKSRLLSDRFSAERPKGSFSTLEIQRTEQGDSAMYLCASSLVGGAGVRTDTQYFGPGTRLTVL.

The chain combines TRBV4-1 with TRBJ2-5; TRBD2 is a possible D gene (6 bases). Germline V gives CDR1 MGHRA, CDR2 YSYEKL. The CDR3 runs 15 residues. Trimming pared 1 base from V and 5 bases from J, leaving 14 bases between. This chain's CDR3 is CASSQGRGSAETQYF. The CDR3 region has the DNA TGCGCCAGCAGCCAAGGGCGGGGCTCCGCGGAGACCCAGTACTTC.

This sequence joins TRBV28 and TRBJ2-7; 8 nucleotides align to TRBD1. V was pared by 7 bases and J by 2 bases, with 7 bases of the junction left unmatched. The CDR3 covers 14 residues. Germline-derived CDR1 and CDR2 are MDHEN and SYDVKM. The chain's CDR3 is CASKPGGRAYEQYF. The DNA for the CDR3 is TGTGCCAGCAAACCAGGGGGCAGGGCCTACGAGCAGTACTTC.

In its sample, this clone was seen a few times. The chain is built from TRBV2 and TRBJ1-1; unclear D gene. The CDR3 sequence is 11 residues long. Germline V gene lookup returns CDR1 SNHLY and CDR2 FYNNEI. The CDR3 loop reads CARQMNTEAFF. CDR3 DNA: TGTGCTAGACAAATGAACACTGAAGCTTTCTTT.

The CDR3 DNA reads as TGTGCCAGCAGCGAGAGAGGGACTCAGAGCACCATATATTTT. It yields the protein CASSERGTQSTIYF. The V call is TRBV9, the J call TRBJ1-3; the D gene is possibly TRBD1 (5 bases). V lost 3 bases and J lost 9, with 16 bases in between. This CDR3 is 14 amino acids long. Germline V gene data show CDR1 as SGDLS and CDR2 as YYNGEE.

This clone was picked up a small number of times. The V gene is TRBV7-2, the J gene TRBJ1-1; no clear D. CDR3 length: 14 residues. Germline V gene sequence: CDR1 SGHTA, CDR2 FQGNSA. V lost 10 bases and J lost 1, with 16 bases in between. CDR3 coding DNA: TGTGCCACCGCCGTAGGTCCAGGGAACACTGAAGCTTTCTTT. This translates into CATAVGPGNTEAFF.

This chain joins TRBV2 and TRBJ2-7, with D uncertain. V was clipped by 6 bases and J by 6 bases, with 12 bases between them. The germline gives CDR1 SNHLY, CDR2 FYNNEI. The CDR3 has 12 residues. CDR3 in amino acids: CASRGRSGEQYF. As DNA, the CDR3 is TGTGCCAGCAGGGGTAGGTCGGGCGAGCAGTACTTC.

The chain couples TRBV28 to TRBJ2-7; D not certain. Per germline, CDR1 MDHEN and CDR2 SYDVKM. The CDR3 consists of 14 residues. Trimming took off 6 bases at V and 2 bases at J, with 14 bases between the two ends. The CDR3 nucleotides are TGTGCCAGCAGCCGCCCCCGGCGGACCTACGAGCAGTACTTC. It specifies CASSRPRRTYEQYF. The variable domain in full, with the rest retrieved from reference TRBV28 and TRBJ2-7, is DVKVTQSSRYLVKRTGEKVFLECVQDMDHENMFWYRQDPGLGLRLIYFSYDVKMKEKGDIPEGYSVSREKKERFSLILESASTNQTSMYLCASSRPRRTYEQYFGPGTRLTVT.

The rearrangement uses TRBV2 and TRBJ2-5; TRBD2 aligns across 7 bases. The V gene end was trimmed by 3 bases and the J gene end by 6 bases; junction bases not matched to a gene: 4. CDR1 SNHLY and CDR2 FYNNEI come from the germline V gene. The CDR3 extends over 13 amino acids. This CDR3 is CASSETSKQTQYF. As DNA, the CDR3 is TGTGCCAGCAGTGAGACTAGCAAGCAGACCCAGTACTTC.

This chain uses TRBV4-1 with TRBJ2-2; TRBD1 might be the D (6 bases). The CDR3 contains 21 residues. Trimming left V 1 base short and J 0 bases short, with 24 bases between. CDR1 and CDR2 from the germline V gene are MGHRA and YSYEKL. The chain's CDR3 is CASSQGIKRTDYFANTGELFF. The CDR3 nucleotides read TGCGCCAGCAGCCAAGGGATAAAGCGGACAGACTACTTCGCGAACACCGGGGAGCTGTTTTTT.